This T cell receptor (beta chain) was recorded in a study of human T cells and chemical hapten exposure. Study-wide results and limits: TCRs above 1 in 1000 frequency did not change with DPC sensitization.

Worth noting for this clonotype: Antigen unknown.

This CDR3 has 13 amino acids. Germline assignment: CDR1 MNHEY and CDR2 SMNVEV (reference sequence). V dropped 7 bases and J dropped 6 bases, with 10 bases sitting between them. Noted time point: healthy volunteer bleed at 6 weeks. Unfractionated whole blood was the source from which total RNA was extracted. From the RACE reads, TCRdb called clonotypes with MiXCR, one entry per CDR3 protein. The sample has roughly 75,000 distinct CDR3 sequences, 8.5% to 10% seen once. Sequencing was carried out using whole blood. The chain recombines TRBV27 with TRBJ1-6; tentatively, D is TRBD1 (5 bases). This clonotype was sampled from a female donor in good health. Some clones in this sample may be carry-over from other donors' samples. As DNA, the CDR3 is TGTGCCAGCACCCGAGGGGTTAATTCACCCCTCCACTTT. Translated: CASTRGVNSPLHF.